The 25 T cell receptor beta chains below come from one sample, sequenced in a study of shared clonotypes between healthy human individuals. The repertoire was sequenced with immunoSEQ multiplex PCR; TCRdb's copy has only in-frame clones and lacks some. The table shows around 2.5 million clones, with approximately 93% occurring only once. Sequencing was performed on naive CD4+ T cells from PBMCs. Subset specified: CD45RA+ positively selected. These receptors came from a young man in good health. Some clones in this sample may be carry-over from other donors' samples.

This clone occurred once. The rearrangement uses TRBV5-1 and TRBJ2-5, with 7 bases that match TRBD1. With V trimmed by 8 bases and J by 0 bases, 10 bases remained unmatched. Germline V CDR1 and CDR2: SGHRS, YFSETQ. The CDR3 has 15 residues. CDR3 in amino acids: CASGTDTTYQETQYF. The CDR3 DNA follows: TGCGCCAGTGGGACAGACACTACATACCAAGAGACCCAGTACTTC.

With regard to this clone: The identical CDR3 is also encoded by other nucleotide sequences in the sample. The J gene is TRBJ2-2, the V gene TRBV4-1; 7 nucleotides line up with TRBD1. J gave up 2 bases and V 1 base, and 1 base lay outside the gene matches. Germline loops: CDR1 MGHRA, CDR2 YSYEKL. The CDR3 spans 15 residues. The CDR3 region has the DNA TGCGCCAGCAGCCAAGGGGACAGAAACACCGGGGAGCTGTTTTTT. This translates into CASSQGDRNTGELFF.

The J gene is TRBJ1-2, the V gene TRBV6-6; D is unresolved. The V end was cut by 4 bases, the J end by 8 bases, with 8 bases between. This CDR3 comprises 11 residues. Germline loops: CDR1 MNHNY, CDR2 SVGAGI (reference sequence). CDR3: CASSWEDGYTF. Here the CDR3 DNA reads TGTGCCAGCAGTTGGGAGGACGGCTACACCTTC.

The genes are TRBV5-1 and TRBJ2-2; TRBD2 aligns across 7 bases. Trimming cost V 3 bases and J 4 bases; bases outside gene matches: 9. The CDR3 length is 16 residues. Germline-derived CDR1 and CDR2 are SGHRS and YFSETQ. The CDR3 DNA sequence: TGCGCCAGCAGCTGGGAGGGTGGGAGTCGCACCGGGGAGCTGTTTTTT. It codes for CASSWEGGSRTGELFF. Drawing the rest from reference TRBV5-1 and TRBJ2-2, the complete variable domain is KAGVTQTPRYLIKTRGQQVTLSCSPISGHRSVSWYQQTPGQGLQFLFEYFSETQRNKGNFPGRFSGRQFSNSRSEMNVSTLELGDSALYLCASSWEGGSRTGELFFGEGSRLTVL.

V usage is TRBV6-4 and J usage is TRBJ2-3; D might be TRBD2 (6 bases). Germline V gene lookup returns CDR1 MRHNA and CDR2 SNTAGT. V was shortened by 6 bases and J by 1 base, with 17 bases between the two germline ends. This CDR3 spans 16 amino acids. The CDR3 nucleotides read TGTGCCAGCAGCGATTACGGGGGAGGACGCACAGATACGCAGTATTTT. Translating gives CASSDYGGGRTDTQYF.

CDR3 nucleotides: TGTGCCAGCAGCTTGCTGGACAGGGGCCAAGAGACCCAGTACTTC. It codes for CASSLLDRGQETQYF. The chain joins TRBV5-6 to TRBJ2-5, with 9 bases matching TRBD1. This CDR3 comprises 15 residues. J lost 1 base, V lost 1 base, and 2 bases had no gene match. Germline V lookup: CDR1 SGHDT, CDR2 YYEEEE.

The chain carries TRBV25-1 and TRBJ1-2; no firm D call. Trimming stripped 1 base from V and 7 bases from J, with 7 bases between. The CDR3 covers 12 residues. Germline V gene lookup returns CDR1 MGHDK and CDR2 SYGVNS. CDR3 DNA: TGTGCCAGCAGTGAATCTTGGGGTGGCTACACCTTC. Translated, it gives CASSESWGGYTF.

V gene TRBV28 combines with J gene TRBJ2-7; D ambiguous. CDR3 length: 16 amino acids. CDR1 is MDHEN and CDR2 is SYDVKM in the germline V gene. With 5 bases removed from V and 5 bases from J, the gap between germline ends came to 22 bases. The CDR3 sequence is CASSVPRVGAFHEQYF. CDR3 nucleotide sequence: TGTGCCAGCAGTGTCCCCCGGGTCGGTGCTTTCCACGAGCAGTACTTC.

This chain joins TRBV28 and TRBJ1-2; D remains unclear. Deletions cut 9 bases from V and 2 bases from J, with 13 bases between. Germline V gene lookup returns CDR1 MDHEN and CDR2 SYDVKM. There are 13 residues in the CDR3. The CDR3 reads CASMKGGNYGYTF. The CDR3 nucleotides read TGTGCCAGTATGAAGGGCGGGAACTATGGCTACACCTTC.

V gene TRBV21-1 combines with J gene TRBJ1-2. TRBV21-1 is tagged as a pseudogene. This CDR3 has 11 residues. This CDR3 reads CASSCAGCYTF. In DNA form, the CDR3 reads TGTGCCAGCAGCTGTGCGGGGTGCTACACCTTC.

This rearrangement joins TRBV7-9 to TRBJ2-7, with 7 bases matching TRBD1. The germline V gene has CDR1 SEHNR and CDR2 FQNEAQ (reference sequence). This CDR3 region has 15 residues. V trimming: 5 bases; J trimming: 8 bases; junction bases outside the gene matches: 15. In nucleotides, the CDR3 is TGTGCCAGCAGCACCGGACAGGTCCCTGGCGAAAAGCAGTACTTC. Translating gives CASSTGQVPGEKQYF.

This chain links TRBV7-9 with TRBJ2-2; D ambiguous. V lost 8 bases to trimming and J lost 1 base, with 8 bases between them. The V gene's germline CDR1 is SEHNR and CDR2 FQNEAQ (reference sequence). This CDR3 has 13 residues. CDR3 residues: CASGYRNTGELFF. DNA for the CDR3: TGTGCCAGCGGATACAGGAACACCGGGGAGCTGTTTTTT.

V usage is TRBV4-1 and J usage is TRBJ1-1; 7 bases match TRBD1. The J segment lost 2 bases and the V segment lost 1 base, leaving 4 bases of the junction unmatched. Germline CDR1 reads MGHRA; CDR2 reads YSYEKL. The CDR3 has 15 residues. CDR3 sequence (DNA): TGCGCCAGCAGCCAAGGGGACAGAATTAACACTGAAGCTTTCTTT. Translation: CASSQGDRINTEAFF.

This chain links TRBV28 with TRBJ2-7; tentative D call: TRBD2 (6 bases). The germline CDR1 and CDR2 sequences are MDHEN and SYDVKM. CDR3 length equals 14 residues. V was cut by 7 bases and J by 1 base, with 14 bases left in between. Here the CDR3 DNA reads TGTGCCAGCAACACCTGGGAGGAATCCTACGAGCAGTACTTC. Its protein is CASNTWEESYEQYF.

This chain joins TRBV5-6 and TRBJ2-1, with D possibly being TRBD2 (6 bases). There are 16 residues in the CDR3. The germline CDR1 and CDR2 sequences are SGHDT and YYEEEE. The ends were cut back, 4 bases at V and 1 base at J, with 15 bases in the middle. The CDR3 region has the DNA TGTGCCAGCAGCACTAGCTTCCGGACGTCCTACAATGAGCAGTTCTTC. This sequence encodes CASSTSFRTSYNEQFF.

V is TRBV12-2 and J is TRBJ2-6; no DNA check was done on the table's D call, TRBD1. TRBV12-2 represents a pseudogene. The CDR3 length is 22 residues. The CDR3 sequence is CASRLSSKGPAHTYSGANVLTF. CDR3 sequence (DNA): TGTGCAAGTCGCTTATCTTCGAAGGGGCCAGCCCACACCTACTCTGGGGCCAACGTCCTGACTTTC.

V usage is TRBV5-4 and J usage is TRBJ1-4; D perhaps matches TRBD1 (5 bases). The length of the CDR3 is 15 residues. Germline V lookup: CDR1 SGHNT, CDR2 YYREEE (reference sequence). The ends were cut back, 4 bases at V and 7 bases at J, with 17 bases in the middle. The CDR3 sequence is CASSNTGALVEKLFF. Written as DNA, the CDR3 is TGTGCCAGCAGCAATACTGGGGCTCTGGTTGAAAAACTGTTTTTT.

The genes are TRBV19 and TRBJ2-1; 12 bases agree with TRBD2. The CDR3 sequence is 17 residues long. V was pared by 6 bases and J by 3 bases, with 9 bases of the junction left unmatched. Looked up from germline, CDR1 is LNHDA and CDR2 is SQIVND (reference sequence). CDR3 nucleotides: TGTGCCAGTAGACGGCTAGGACTAGCGGGGCACTACAATGAGCAGTTCTTC. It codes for CASRRLGLAGHYNEQFF.

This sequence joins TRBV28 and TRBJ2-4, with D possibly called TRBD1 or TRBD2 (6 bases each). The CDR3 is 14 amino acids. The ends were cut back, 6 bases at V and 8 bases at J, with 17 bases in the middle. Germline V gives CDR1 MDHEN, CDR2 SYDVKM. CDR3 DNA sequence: TGTGCCAGCAGCCGGGGGTTGGGGGCCGACATTCAGTACTTC. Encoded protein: CASSRGLGADIQYF.

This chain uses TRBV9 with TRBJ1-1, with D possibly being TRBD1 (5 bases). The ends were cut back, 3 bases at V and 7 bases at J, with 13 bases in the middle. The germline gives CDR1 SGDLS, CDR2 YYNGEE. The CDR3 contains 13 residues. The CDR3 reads CASSARVSDEAFF. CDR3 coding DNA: TGTGCCAGCAGCGCCAGGGTTTCTGATGAAGCTTTCTTT.

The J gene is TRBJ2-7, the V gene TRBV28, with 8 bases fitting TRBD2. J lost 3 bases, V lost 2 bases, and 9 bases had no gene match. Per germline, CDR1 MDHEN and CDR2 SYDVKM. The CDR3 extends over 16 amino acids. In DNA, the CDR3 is TGTGCCAGCAGTTTAGCGGTCGGGCGGGAGGACTACGAGCAGTACTTC. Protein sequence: CASSLAVGREDYEQYF. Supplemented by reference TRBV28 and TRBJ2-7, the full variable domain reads DVKVTQSSRYLVKRTGEKVFLECVQDMDHENMFWYRQDPGLGLRLIYFSYDVKMKEKGDIPEGYSVSREKKERFSLILESASTNQTSMYLCASSLAVGREDYEQYFGPGTRLTVT.

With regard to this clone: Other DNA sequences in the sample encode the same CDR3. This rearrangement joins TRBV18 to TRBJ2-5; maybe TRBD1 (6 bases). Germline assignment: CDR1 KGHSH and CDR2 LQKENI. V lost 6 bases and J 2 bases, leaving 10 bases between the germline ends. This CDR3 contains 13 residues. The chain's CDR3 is CASSPGQQETQYF. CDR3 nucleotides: TGTGCCAGCTCCCCTGGACAGCAAGAGACCCAGTACTTC.

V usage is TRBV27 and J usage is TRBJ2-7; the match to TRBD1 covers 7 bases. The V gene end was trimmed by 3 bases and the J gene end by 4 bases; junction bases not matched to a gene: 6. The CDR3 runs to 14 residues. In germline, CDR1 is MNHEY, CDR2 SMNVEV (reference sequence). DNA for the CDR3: TGTGCCAGCAGTTTTCCGGGACAGATATACGAGCAGTACTTC. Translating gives CASSFPGQIYEQYF.

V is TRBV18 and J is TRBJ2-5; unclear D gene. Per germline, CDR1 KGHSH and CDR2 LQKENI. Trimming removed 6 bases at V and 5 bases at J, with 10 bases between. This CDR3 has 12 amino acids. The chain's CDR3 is CASSTNRETQYF. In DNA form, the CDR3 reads TGTGCCAGCTCTACCAACCGGGAGACCCAGTACTTC.

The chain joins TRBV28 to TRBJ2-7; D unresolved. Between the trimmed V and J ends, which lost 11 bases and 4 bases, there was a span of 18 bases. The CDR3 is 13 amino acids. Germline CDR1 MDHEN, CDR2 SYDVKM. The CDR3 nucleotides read TGTGCCTGTTCGGGCTATGAGTCGTACGAGCAGTACTTC. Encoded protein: CACSGYESYEQYF.